Following are 27 T cell receptor beta chains from one sample sequenced in a study of post-analysis software for immune sequencing data. No antigen has been assigned to these receptors. The library was made from cDNA and included unique molecular identifiers. TCRdb used MiXCR to reprocess the PCR reads, holding one entry per CDR3 protein. The sample holds 550,000 to 700,000 distinct CDR3 sequences, roughly two fifths seen once. General observations from the study: Comparison of patients with controls showed four or five TRBV segments more frequent in patients, TRBV5-6, TRBV5-1 and TRBV20-1 among them.

Source material: blood. The receptor set was obtained from a girl aged 5 to 17 with multiple sclerosis.

The chain joins TRBV27 to TRBJ2-7, with a tentative D call TRBD2 (5 bases). The CDR3 totals 14 residues. V was trimmed by 7 bases and J by 5 bases, leaving 18 bases between them. Germline CDR1 is MNHEY and CDR2 is SMNVEV (reference sequence). The CDR3 sequence: CASIGEMEPNEQYF. The DNA of the CDR3 is TGTGCCAGCATCGGGGAGATGGAACCAAACGAGCAGTACTTC.

The chain has TRBV20-1 and TRBJ2-1, with TRBD2 matching 11 bases. With V trimmed by 6 bases and J by 4 bases, 11 bases remained unmatched. Germline CDR1 reads DFQATT; CDR2 reads SNEGSKA (reference sequence). The CDR3 covers 16 residues. CDR3 sequence: CSAKRASGGLYNEQFF. The CDR3 nucleotides are TGCAGTGCCAAGAGGGCTAGCGGGGGGCTATACAATGAGCAGTTCTTC.

The DNA for the CDR3 is TGTGCCAGCAGCATCATGGCAACTAATGAAAAACTGTTTTTT. It encodes CASSIMATNEKLFF. The chain is built from TRBV11-3 and TRBJ1-4; D remains ambiguous. In germline, CDR1 is SGHNT, CDR2 YENEEA. There are 14 residues in the CDR3. V shed 5 bases and J shed 0 bases, with 7 bases lying between them.

This chain joins TRBV7-9 and TRBJ2-7, with no clear D. Trimming removed 5 bases from V and 6 bases from J, with 14 bases in between. This CDR3 spans 13 amino acids. CDR1 and CDR2 (germline): SEHNR, FQNEAQ (reference sequence). The CDR3 nucleotides are TGTGCCAGCAGCACCTCAAACATAGGCGAGCAGTACTTC. Protein: CASSTSNIGEQYF.

V is TRBV20-1 and J is TRBJ1-1; D gene unclear. The CDR3 is 14 amino acids. Looked up from germline, CDR1 is DFQATT and CDR2 is SNEGSKA (reference sequence). V gave up 5 bases and J gave up 5 bases, with 18 bases separating them. The CDR3 spells CSALDTAGRTEAFF. In nucleotides, the CDR3 is TGCAGTGCTCTTGACACCGCCGGAAGGACTGAAGCTTTCTTT.

The chain carries TRBV6-6 and TRBJ2-3, with TRBD1 identical over 10 bases. V shed 2 bases and J 3 bases; nucleotides not matched to a gene: 2. Germline CDR1 reads MNHNY; CDR2 reads SVGAGI (reference sequence). The length of the CDR3 is 15 residues. The CDR3, as DNA: TGTGCCAGCAGTTACGGGGACAGGGGAACAGATACGCAGTATTTT. The encoded protein is CASSYGDRGTDTQYF.

The table lists this clonotype with a few counts. This chain connects TRBV20-1 to TRBJ2-7, with D perhaps matching TRBD1 or TRBD2 (5 bases each). The CDR3 has 11 residues. V was shortened by 6 bases and J by 6 bases, with 12 bases between the two germline ends. CDR1 is DFQATT and CDR2 is SNEGSKA in the germline V gene (reference sequence). CDR3 in DNA: TGCAGTGCCTCGGGACGTACCGAGCAGTACTTC. Encoded protein: CSASGRTEQYF.

The chain uses TRBV7-2 and TRBJ2-7; no firm D call. Germline CDR1 reads SGHTA; CDR2 reads FQGNSA. Trimming pared 5 bases from V and 1 base from J, leaving 9 bases between. The CDR3 is 13 residues long. CDR3 region: CASSVPGSYEQYF. DNA for the CDR3: TGTGCCAGCAGCGTCCCGGGTTCCTACGAGCAGTACTTC. Supplemented by reference TRBV7-2 and TRBJ2-7, the full variable domain reads GAGVSQSPSNKVTEKGKDVELRCDPISGHTALYWYRQSLGQGLEFLIYFQGNSAPDKSGLPSDRFSAERTGGSVSTLTIQRTQQEDSAVYLCASSVPGSYEQYFGPGTRLTVT.

About this clonotype: An end of the junction does not agree with germline; a read error may underlie this. The chain has TRBV4-1 and TRBJ2-5, with D perhaps TRBD2 (5 bases). The DNA end is more similar to TRBJ2-7, so the J call may be wrong. Germline V CDR1 and CDR2: MGHRA, YSYEKL. CDR3 length: 13 residues. The CDR3 sequence is CAISQEGIYEQYF. The CDR3 DNA is TGCGCCATCAGCCAAGAGGGCATCTACGAGCAGTACTTC.

The chain joins TRBV20-1 to TRBJ2-6; 8 positions match TRBD2. V trimming: 4 bases; J trimming: 0 bases; junction bases outside the gene matches: 2. In germline, CDR1 is DFQATT, CDR2 SNEGSKA (reference sequence). This CDR3 has 15 residues. This CDR3 is CSAIGGDSGANVLTF. CDR3 DNA: TGCAGTGCTATCGGGGGGGACTCTGGGGCCAACGTCCTGACTTTC.

On this clonotype: Germline and junction disagree at one end, which may indicate a read error. The chain combines TRBV5-1 with TRBJ2-3, with D possibly TRBD1 on 6 matching bases. This CDR3 comprises 14 residues. In germline, CDR1 is SGHRS, CDR2 YFSETQ. This chain's CDR3 is CASSLGQGMRTHYF. CDR3 sequence (DNA): TGCGCCAGCAGCTTAGGCCAGGGGATGAGGACGCACTATTTT.

This clonotype has more than one count but fewer than ten. This rearrangement joins TRBV5-1 to TRBJ2-3; 7 nucleotides align to TRBD1. The CDR3 covers 13 residues. Germline CDR1 and CDR2: SGHRS and YFSETQ. V gave up 3 bases and J gave up 6 bases; unmatched junction bases: 4. The CDR3 DNA reads TGCGCCAGCAGCTCAGGGGGAGAGGATACGCAGTATTTT. Translation: CASSSGGEDTQYF. Based on the CDR3 plus reference TRBV5-1 and TRBJ2-3, the full variable domain is KAGVTQTPRYLIKTRGQQVTLSCSPISGHRSVSWYQQTPGQGLQFLFEYFSETQRNKGNFPGRFSGRQFSNSRSEMNVSTLELGDSALYLCASSSGGEDTQYFGPGTRLTVL.

J is TRBJ2-3 and V is TRBV5-1, with 8 bases matching TRBD2. This CDR3 has 15 amino acids. Trimming at V came to 0 bases and at J to 4 bases, leaving 4 bases not matched to a gene. Germline CDR1 reads SGHRS; CDR2 reads YFSETQ. The CDR3 protein is CASSLAGGAADTQYF. The CDR3, as DNA: TGCGCCAGCAGCTTGGCCGGGGGGGCCGCAGATACGCAGTATTTT.

The genes are TRBV7-2 and TRBJ1-5, with 7 bases aligning to TRBD1. The ends lost 5 bases at V and 9 bases at J; junction bases unmatched: 1. Germline CDR1 SGHTA, CDR2 FQGNSA. CDR3 length equals 11 residues. The CDR3 reads CASSRQGPQHF. CDR3 DNA sequence: TGTGCCAGCAGCCGACAGGGGCCCCAGCATTTT.

This clonotype appeared once. J is TRBJ2-4 and V is TRBV18; TRBD2 is a possible D gene (6 bases). The V gene's germline CDR1 is KGHSH and CDR2 LQKENI. The CDR3 is made up of 16 amino acids. The ends were cut back, 5 bases at V and 2 bases at J, with 16 bases in the middle. CDR3 sequence (DNA): TGTGCCAGCTCAGCGCGGGGTCTCACTTCCAAAAACATTCAGTACTTC. Translating it yields CASSARGLTSKNIQYF. The full variable domain, with the rest looked up from reference TRBV18 and TRBJ2-4, is NAGVMQNPRHLVRRRGQEARLRCSPMKGHSHVYWYRQLPEEGLKFMVYLQKENIIDESGMPKERFSAEFPKEGPSILRIQQVVRGDSAAYFCASSARGLTSKNIQYFGAGTRLSVL.

In this sample, this clonotype turned up once. V and J are TRBV12-3 or TRBV12-4 and TRBJ2-4; 12 nucleotides agree with TRBD2. The J call may be faulty, since TRBJ2-7 better matches the DNA end. The CDR3 spans 17 residues. CDR3 nucleotides: TGTGCCAGCAGTTCCGAACCTCGACTAGCGGGAGTACACGAGCAGTACTTC. It specifies CASSSEPRLAGVHEQYF.

The chain employs TRBV3-1 and TRBJ1-4; perhaps TRBD1 as D (5 bases). Germline CDR1 LGHDT, CDR2 YNNKEL (reference sequence). Deletions cut 2 bases from V and 5 bases from J, with 12 bases between. The length of the CDR3 is 15 residues. This CDR3 is CASSQRGRVNEKLFF. The CDR3, as DNA: TGTGCCAGCAGCCAACGGGGCAGGGTGAATGAAAAACTGTTTTTT.

This sequence joins TRBV5-1 and TRBJ2-5; D possibly matches TRBD1 or TRBD2 (5 bases each). V was shortened by 7 bases and J by 0 bases, with 13 bases between the two germline ends. Germline V gene lookup returns CDR1 SGHRS and CDR2 YFSETQ. CDR3 length: 14 amino acids. The CDR3 region is CASSRDRYQETQYF. In nucleotides, the CDR3 is TGCGCCAGCTCGAGGGACCGCTACCAAGAGACCCAGTACTTC.

This chain uses TRBV6-5 with TRBJ2-3; weak D call: TRBD1 (5 bases). Germline CDR1 and CDR2: MNHEY and SVGAGI. Trimming removed 0 bases at V and 8 bases at J, with 12 bases between. This CDR3 is built from 14 residues. CDR3: CASSYSGGQGTQYF. The CDR3 DNA reads TGTGCCAGCAGTTACTCCGGCGGTCAGGGTACGCAGTATTTT.

This clonotype has a handful of counts. V usage is TRBV7-9 and J usage is TRBJ1-2, with D hard to call. Germline assignment: CDR1 SEHNR and CDR2 FQNEAQ (reference sequence). The V and J ends lost 5 bases and 6 bases respectively, with 10 bases between them. The CDR3 totals 12 residues. This CDR3 is CASSPDINGYTF. The CDR3 nucleotides read TGTGCCAGCAGCCCCGACATAAATGGCTACACCTTC.

This chain uses TRBV3-1 with TRBJ2-1; TRBD2 aligns across 13 bases. This CDR3 contains 14 residues. CDR1 and CDR2 (germline): LGHDT, YNNKEL (reference sequence). Trimming cost V 4 bases and J 8 bases; bases outside gene matches: 2. The CDR3 here is CASSRTSGRDEQFF. The CDR3 DNA follows: TGTGCCAGCAGCCGAACTAGCGGGAGGGATGAGCAGTTCTTC.

The rearrangement joins TRBV29-1 to TRBJ2-3; 9 nucleotides match TRBD2. V shed 6 bases and J 6 bases; nucleotides not matched to a gene: 7. The length of the CDR3 is 13 residues. CDR1 and CDR2 from the germline V gene are SQVTM and ANQGSEA. The CDR3 DNA reads TGCAGCGTGGATAGCGGGAGTAGGGATACGCAGTATTTT. It codes for CSVDSGSRDTQYF.

J is TRBJ2-3 and V is TRBV4-2, with 9 bases identical to TRBD2. J gave up 3 bases and V 3 bases, and 13 bases lay outside the gene matches. Germline-derived CDR1 and CDR2 are LGHNA and YNFKEQ. This CDR3 has 18 amino acids. This CDR3 reads CASSQQSSGEPVTDTQYF. In DNA form, the CDR3 reads TGTGCCAGCAGCCAGCAATCTAGCGGGGAACCTGTTACAGATACGCAGTATTTT.

This clonotype was seen a few times. The chain joins TRBV5-1 to TRBJ2-6; D is possibly TRBD1 or TRBD2 (5 bases each). The CDR3 runs 17 residues. Trimming left V 2 bases short and J 4 bases short, with 16 bases between. Germline V lookup: CDR1 SGHRS, CDR2 YFSETQ. The CDR3 DNA is TGCGCCAGCAGCTTAGGGAGAGGGGCGGAAGGGGCCAACGTCCTGACTTTC. This sequence encodes CASSLGRGAEGANVLTF.

The CDR3 reads CASSKGQSVGYTF. The CDR3 bases are TGTGCCAGCAGTAAGGGACAGAGCGTTGGCTACACCTTC. This sequence joins TRBV12-3 or TRBV12-4 and TRBJ1-2; 7 positions match TRBD1. The CDR3 runs 13 residues. The V segment lost 5 bases and the J segment 7 bases; nucleotides outside the gene matches: 7.

The gene calls are TRBV6-5 and TRBJ1-2; 8 positions agree with TRBD1. V shed 6 bases and J 4 bases; nucleotides not matched to a gene: 13. Per germline, CDR1 MNHEY and CDR2 SVGAGI. CDR3 length: 16 amino acids. CDR3 sequence reads: CASRRSPGTGSYGYTF. The CDR3 nucleotides are TGTGCCAGCAGGCGAAGTCCCGGGACAGGATCCTATGGCTACACCTTC.

This sequence joins TRBV5-1 and TRBJ1-5; 7 bases agree with TRBD1. This CDR3 is built from 15 residues. J lost 1 base, V lost 4 bases, and 5 bases had no gene match. Germline CDR1 SGHRS, CDR2 YFSETQ. The CDR3 protein is CASSATGESNQPQHF. The CDR3 DNA follows: TGCGCCAGCAGCGCAACAGGGGAGAGCAATCAGCCCCAGCATTTT.